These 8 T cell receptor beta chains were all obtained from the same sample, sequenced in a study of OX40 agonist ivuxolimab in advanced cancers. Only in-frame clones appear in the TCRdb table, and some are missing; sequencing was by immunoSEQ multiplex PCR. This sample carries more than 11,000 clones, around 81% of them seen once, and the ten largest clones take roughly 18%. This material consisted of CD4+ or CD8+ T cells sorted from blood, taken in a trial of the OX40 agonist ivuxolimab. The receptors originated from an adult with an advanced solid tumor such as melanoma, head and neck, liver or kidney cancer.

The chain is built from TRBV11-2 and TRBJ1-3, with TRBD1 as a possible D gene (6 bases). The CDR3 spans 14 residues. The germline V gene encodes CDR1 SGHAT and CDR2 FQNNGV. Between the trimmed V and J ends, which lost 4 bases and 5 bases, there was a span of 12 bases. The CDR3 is CASSSRTARNTIYF. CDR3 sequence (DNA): TGTGCCAGCAGCTCCCGGACAGCTAGAAACACCATATATTTT.

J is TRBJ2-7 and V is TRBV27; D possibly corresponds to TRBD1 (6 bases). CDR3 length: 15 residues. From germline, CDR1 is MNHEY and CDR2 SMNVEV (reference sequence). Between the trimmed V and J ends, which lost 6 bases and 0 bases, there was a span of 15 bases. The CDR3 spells CASSALGGSSYEQYF. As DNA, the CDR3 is TGTGCCAGCAGCGCCCTAGGGGGTAGCTCCTACGAGCAGTACTTC.

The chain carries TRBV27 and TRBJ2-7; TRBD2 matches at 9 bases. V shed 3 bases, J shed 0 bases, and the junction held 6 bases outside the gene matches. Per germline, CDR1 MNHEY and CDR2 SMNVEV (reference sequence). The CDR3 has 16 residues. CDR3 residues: CASSFSASGNSYEQYF. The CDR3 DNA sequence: TGTGCCAGCAGTTTTAGTGCTAGCGGGAACTCCTACGAGCAGTACTTC.

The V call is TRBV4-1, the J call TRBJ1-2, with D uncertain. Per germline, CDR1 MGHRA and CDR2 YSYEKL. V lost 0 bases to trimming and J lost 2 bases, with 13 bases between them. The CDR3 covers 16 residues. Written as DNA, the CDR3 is TGCGCCAGCAGCCAAGAAGGGAACAGCCCGAACTATGGCTACACCTTC. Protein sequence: CASSQEGNSPNYGYTF.

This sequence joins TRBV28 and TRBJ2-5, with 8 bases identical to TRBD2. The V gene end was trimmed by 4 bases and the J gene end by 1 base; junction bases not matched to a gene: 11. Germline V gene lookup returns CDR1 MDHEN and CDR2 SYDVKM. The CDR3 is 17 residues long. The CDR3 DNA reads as TGTGCCAGCAGTTCCCCCTTAACGGGAGGGGGCCAAGAGACCCAGTACTTC. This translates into CASSSPLTGGGQETQYF.

The CDR3 protein is CASSQGGDGTYEQYF. CDR3 bases: TGTGCCAGCAGCCAAGGGGGGGACGGAACCTACGAGCAGTACTTC. The rearrangement joins TRBV7-9 to TRBJ2-7; TRBD2 might be the D (7 bases). Looked up from germline, CDR1 is SEHNR and CDR2 is FQNEAQ (reference sequence). The V end lost 5 bases, the J end lost 2 bases, and 16 bases lay between the germline ends. The CDR3 runs to 15 residues.

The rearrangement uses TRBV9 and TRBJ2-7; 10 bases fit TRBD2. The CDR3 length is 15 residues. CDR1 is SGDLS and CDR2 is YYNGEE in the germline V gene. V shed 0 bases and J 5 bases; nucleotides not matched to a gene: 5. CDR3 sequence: CASSVGSSGSNEQYF. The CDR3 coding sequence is TGTGCCAGCAGCGTAGGCTCTAGCGGGAGTAACGAGCAGTACTTC.

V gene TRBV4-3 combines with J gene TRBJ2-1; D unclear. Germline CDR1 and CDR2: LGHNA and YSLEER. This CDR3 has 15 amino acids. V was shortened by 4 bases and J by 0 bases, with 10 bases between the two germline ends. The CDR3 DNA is TGCGCCAGCAGCCCCGTCCCAAGCTCCTACAATGAGCAGTTCTTC. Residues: CASSPVPSSYNEQFF.